These T cell receptor beta chains were read from a single sample in a study of CD8+CD57+ T cells in acquired aplastic anemia. TCRdb called the reads again in MiXCR, with one record for every CDR3 protein. Counted here are 35,000 to 50,000 distinct CDR3 sequences, about 70% occurring once; the ten biggest clones make up about a quarter. Material for sequencing was sorted CD4+, CD8+, or CD8+CD57+ T cells (not recorded which) from PBMCs. The receptors were sampled from a human donor in good health, serving as a control. Both conserved end residues are part of each CDR3.

V gene: TRBV20-1; J gene: TRBJ2-1; CDR3 length: 14; CDR3 protein: CSATAGGEINEQFF
V gene: TRBV19; J gene: TRBJ1-4; CDR3 length: 15; CDR3 protein: CASSPFRATNEKLFF
V gene: TRBV28; J gene: TRBJ1-4; CDR3 length: 13; CDR3 protein: CASSQGVNEKLFF
V gene: TRBV19; J gene: TRBJ2-1; CDR3 length: 12; CDR3 protein: CASSIDEGEQFF
V gene: TRBV2; J gene: TRBJ1-6; CDR3 length: 14; CDR3 protein: CASSGTGTDSPLHF
V gene: TRBV7-2; J gene: TRBJ1-1; CDR3 length: 14; CDR3 protein: CASSLFSRTDRGFF
V gene: TRBV25-1; J gene: TRBJ2-7; CDR3 length: 13; CDR3 protein: CASQPGQSYEQYF
V gene: TRBV7-7; J gene: TRBJ1-1; CDR3 length: 13; CDR3 protein: CASSLVENTEAFF
V gene: TRBV19; J gene: TRBJ2-7; CDR3 length: 15; CDR3 protein: CASSERAGLAYEQYF
V gene: TRBV10-3; J gene: TRBJ1-3; CDR3 length: 15; CDR3 protein: CAFSPGVPSGNTIYF